Included here is one T cell receptor beta chain sequence, with context. The data derive from a study of human T cells and chemical hapten exposure. The time point was: patch test 1, 2 weeks after DPC sensitization. The treatment is: therapeutic diphenylcyclopropenone sensitization with weekly scalp DPC. A single record per CDR3 protein comes from TCRdb applying MiXCR to the RACE reads. The table includes approximately 82,000 distinct CDR3 sequences, approximately 12% detected once. The receptor comes from an older woman with alopecia areata. Some clones in this sample may be carry-over from other donors' samples. Material: whole blood, obtained in connection with sensitization to the hapten diphenylcyclopropenone (DPC).

The CDR3 is CASSPSSSYEQYF. The CDR3 nucleotides are TGTGCCAGCAGCCCGAGCAGCTCCTACGAGCAGTACTTC. V usage is TRBV7-8 and J usage is TRBJ2-7; D ambiguous. The CDR3 totals 13 residues. CDR1 is SGHVS, CDR2 FQNEAQ, per germline. V dropped 5 bases and J dropped 0 bases, with 8 bases sitting between them.